The rows below give T cell receptor beta chains drawn from one sample of a study of neoadjuvant nivolumab and ipilimumab in lung cancer. Sequenced by immunoSEQ multiplex PCR; TCRdb stores in-frame clones only, minus some. Counted here are 8,500 to 10,000 clones, 84% occurring once; the ten biggest clones make up 8%. This sample comprised tumor tissue, obtained after neoadjuvant nivolumab, alone or with ipilimumab, at or shortly before surgery. The receptors derive from an adult with non-small cell lung cancer. The CDR3 runs from the conserved cysteine through the conserved F or W. The D gene is left open where the match is weak.

cdr3_aa j_call v_call d_call
CASSQEASGFTYEQYF TRBJ2-7 TRBV4-1 -
CAWTYQLRGLNTEAFF TRBJ1-1 TRBV30 -
CASSYSRTGRNYGYTF TRBJ1-2 TRBV6-5 TRBD1
CASSNGQGGEQYF TRBJ2-7 TRBV21-1 -
CASSGGAAEQYF TRBJ2-7 TRBV11-2 -
CASSLGQEGYEQYF TRBJ2-7 TRBV5-1 -
CACRGWITEAFF TRBJ1-1 TRBV30 TRBD1
CASGRGRNYGYTF TRBJ1-2 TRBV7-8 -
CASSEIGARSEQFF TRBJ2-1 TRBV10-2 -
CASSPSLEDRGYGYTF TRBJ1-2 TRBV18 TRBD1
CASSLSAWDTDTQYF TRBJ2-3 TRBV27 -
CASSRTSGGYEQFF TRBJ2-1 TRBV6-5 TRBD2
CASSISGENGYTF TRBJ1-2 TRBV19 -
CAWSVRTPGRNSPLHF TRBJ1-6 TRBV30 -
CASSPAAGANTEAFF TRBJ1-1 TRBV18 -
CASSEGTSRSSPFF TRBJ2-1 TRBV6-1 -
CASSSGGSYEQYF TRBJ2-7 TRBV10-2 TRBD2
CASSLVSGFGNTEAFF TRBJ1-1 TRBV7-9 -
CASRRYTEAFF TRBJ1-1 TRBV2 -
CASTVLGDTEAFF TRBJ1-1 TRBV6-5 -
CASSIDLQTGRYQPQHF TRBJ1-5 TRBV19 -
CASKAGGSRAYEQYF TRBJ2-7 TRBV7-8 TRBD2
CASSLDRAPTTGELFF TRBJ2-2 TRBV5-1 TRBD1
CASSVYGGNTEAFF TRBJ1-1 TRBV18 -
CASRGRAADTQYF TRBJ2-3 TRBV5-1 -
CASSPPNHLTSGRETQYF TRBJ2-5 TRBV18 TRBD2
CASSGRRGGQEEQFF TRBJ2-1 TRBV10-2 TRBD2
CASSRVTGAEAFF TRBJ1-1 TRBV10-1 TRBD1
CASSQQEVMNTEAFF TRBJ1-1 TRBV23-1 -